Detailed here is one T cell receptor (beta chain). This clonotype was found a few times. Its antigen remains unidentified. The record has no base qualities; no much larger clone is one base away. Preparation of the library involved 5' RACE. Sequencer: Illumina HiSeq 2500. A second PCR of roughly 6 to 11 cycles was run with a J-beta primer mix and a sample-barcoded 5' primer. Each TCR beta cDNA molecule received a unique molecular identifier from a template-switch 5' adaptor carrying 12 random nucleotides. Each sample yielded at least 3 million CDR3-containing paired-end reads. First-strand cDNA was synthesized from all RNA with the Mint cDNA synthesis kit, primed by a TRBC-specific oligonucleotide. Following uracil-DNA glycosylase treatment, a first 18-cycle PCR with universal primers M1SS and BC2_uni_R was performed on all cDNA. Concerning the study's data processing: Each sample was normalized by randomly selecting 1 million high-quality reads, each carrying a distinct molecular identifier. Reads with shared molecular identifiers were discarded instead of being binned into consensus sequences. MiTCR, set to a Q25 quality threshold and the strictest error-elimination algorithm, was used for CDR3 identification, clonotype clustering and error correction. A nonparametric unseen species model with Euler transformation was used to estimate a lower bound on total TCR beta diversity. The public reads were reanalyzed by TCRdb: fastp trimming at Q25, MiXCR alignment, in-frame beta chains only. Rows with a matching CDR3 protein are joined into one entry that keeps the most common DNA and genes. The V and J calls were not made by the authors but by TCRdb's processing. Across this sample there are some 700,000 distinct CDR3 sequences, with about 40% seen only once. The ten largest clonotypes hold about 20% of the sample.

The data stem from a study of blood T cells in healthy people across ages (dated by TCRdb to between 2015 and 2017). In terms of the full investigation: In model experiments, template switching captured about one uniquely barcoded TCR beta cDNA molecule for every two T cells. To track age-related changes in TCR beta repertoire diversity, the study relied on deep sequencing normalized with unique cDNA molecular identifiers. The donors were split into four age groups: young (average around 17 years), middle-aged (more than 35), aged (roughly 65) and long-lived (roughly 86). To avoid experimental bias, donors of different ages were randomly spread across the sequencing lanes. Two additional independent replicas of 1 million unique cDNA reads from the same blood draw were analyzed for two donors (one aged 18 to 30 and one aged 80 or older).

Systemically healthy Caucasian individuals from Russia, around 38 in total and aged about 6 to 95 years, were included as donors. Each donor gave ten milliliters of peripheral blood, collected into EDTA-treated Vacutainer tubes. Ficoll-Paque density-gradient centrifugation was used to isolate PBMCs, with at least 6 million per sample. Total RNA was extracted from PBMCs with Trizol reagent, with at least 6 micrograms obtained per sample. For every donor, an aliquot of PBMCs went through flow cytometry to measure the percentages of naive CD45RAhigh/CD27high T cells. From a lookup of the germline V gene, CDR1 and CDR2 are KGHDR and SFDVKD. From cysteine to phenylalanine, the CDR3 is 14 amino acids long. Of the read, only the CDR3 DNA is kept; its 42 bases are in frame from base 1. V is reduced by 4 bases and J by 2 bases, leaving a spacing of 10 bases between them. Overall results and qualifications from the work: Estimates of total diversity based on one million sequenced T cells were considered lower bounds and underestimates. Observed TCR beta diversity correlated strongly with the percentage of naive T cells measured by flow cytometry. Conclusive comparison of naive and antigen-experienced compartments was prevented by the profiling of bulk unsorted PBMCs. Observed TCR beta diversity per million T cells fell roughly linearly with age, and a significant reduction was already apparent by age around 39. Compared with the aged group, more naive CD4+ T cells, fewer expanded clones and increased TCR diversity were shown by the long-lived group, suggesting age selection. The CMV infection status of donors was not known, potentially confounding age-related changes in expanded clonotypes.

Sequencing was done on a sample of blood. This receptor chain uses TRBV24-1 and TRBJ2-5; D gene: possibly TRBD2, on 6 matching bases. This clonotype was obtained from a woman aged 55-70 years in good health. The CDR3 has the sequence CATSEAGRQETQYF. The DNA is as follows: TGTGCCACCAGTGAAGCGGGCCGTCAAGAGACCCAGTACTTC.